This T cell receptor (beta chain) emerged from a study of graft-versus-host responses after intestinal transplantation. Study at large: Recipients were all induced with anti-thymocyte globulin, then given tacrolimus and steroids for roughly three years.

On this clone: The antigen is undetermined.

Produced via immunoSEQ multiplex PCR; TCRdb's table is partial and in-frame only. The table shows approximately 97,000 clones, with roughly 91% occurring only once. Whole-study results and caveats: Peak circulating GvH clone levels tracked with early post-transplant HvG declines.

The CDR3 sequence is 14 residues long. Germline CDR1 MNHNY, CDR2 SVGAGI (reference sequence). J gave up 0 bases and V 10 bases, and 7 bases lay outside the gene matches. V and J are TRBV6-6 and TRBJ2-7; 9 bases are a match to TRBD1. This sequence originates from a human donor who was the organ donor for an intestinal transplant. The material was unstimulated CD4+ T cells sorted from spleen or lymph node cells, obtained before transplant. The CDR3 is CATVPGQGSYEQYF. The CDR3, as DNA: TGTGCCACCGTCCCGGGACAGGGCTCCTACGAGCAGTACTTC.